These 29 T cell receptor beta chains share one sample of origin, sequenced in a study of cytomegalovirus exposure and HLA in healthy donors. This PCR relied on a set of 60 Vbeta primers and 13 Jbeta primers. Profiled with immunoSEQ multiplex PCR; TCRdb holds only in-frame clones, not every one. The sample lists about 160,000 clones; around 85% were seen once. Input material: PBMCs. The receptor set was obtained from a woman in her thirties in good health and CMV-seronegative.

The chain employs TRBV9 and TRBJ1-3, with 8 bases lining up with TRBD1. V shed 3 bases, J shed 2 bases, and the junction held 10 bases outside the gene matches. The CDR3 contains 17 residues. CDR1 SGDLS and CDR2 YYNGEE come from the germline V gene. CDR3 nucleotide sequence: TGTGCCAGCAGCGAACCGACAGGGGAACATCCTGGAAACACCATATATTTT. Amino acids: CASSEPTGEHPGNTIYF.

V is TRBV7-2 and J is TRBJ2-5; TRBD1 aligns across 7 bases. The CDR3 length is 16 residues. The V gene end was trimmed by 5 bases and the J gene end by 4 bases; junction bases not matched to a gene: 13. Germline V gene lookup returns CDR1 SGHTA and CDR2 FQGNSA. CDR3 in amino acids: CASSPLRRQGVETQYF. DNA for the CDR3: TGTGCCAGCAGCCCCCTCCGGCGGCAGGGGGTAGAGACCCAGTACTTC.

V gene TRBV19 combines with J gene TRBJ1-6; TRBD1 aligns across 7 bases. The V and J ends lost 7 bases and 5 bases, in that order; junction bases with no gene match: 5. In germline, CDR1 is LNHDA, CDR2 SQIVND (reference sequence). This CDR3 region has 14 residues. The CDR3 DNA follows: TGTGCCAGTACCGCCGGGACAGATAATTCACCCCTCCACTTT. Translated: CASTAGTDNSPLHF.

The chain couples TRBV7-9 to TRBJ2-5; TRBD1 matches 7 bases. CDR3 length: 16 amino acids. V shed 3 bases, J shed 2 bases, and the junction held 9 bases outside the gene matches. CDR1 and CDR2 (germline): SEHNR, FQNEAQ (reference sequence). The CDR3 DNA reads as TGTGCCAGCAGCTTGAGGCCAGGGGGAGAACAAGAGACCCAGTACTTC. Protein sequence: CASSLRPGGEQETQYF.

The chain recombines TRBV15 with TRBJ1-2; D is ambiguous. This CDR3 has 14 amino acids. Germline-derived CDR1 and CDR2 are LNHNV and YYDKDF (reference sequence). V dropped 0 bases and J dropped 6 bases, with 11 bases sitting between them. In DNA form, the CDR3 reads TGTGCCACCAGCAGAGATCAGCGACCCGATGGCTACACCTTC. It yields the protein CATSRDQRPDGYTF.

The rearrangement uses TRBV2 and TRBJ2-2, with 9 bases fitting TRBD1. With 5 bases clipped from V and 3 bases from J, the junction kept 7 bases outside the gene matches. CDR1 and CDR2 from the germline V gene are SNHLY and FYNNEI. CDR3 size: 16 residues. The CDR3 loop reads CASSYRGRRDTGELFF. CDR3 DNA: TGTGCCAGCAGTTACAGGGGGCGCCGGGACACCGGGGAGCTGTTTTTT.

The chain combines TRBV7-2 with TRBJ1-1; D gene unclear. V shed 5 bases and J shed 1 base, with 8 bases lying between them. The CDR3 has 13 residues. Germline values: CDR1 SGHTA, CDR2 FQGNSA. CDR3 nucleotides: TGTGCCAGCAGCCACGGGAGGAACACTGAAGCTTTCTTT. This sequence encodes CASSHGRNTEAFF.

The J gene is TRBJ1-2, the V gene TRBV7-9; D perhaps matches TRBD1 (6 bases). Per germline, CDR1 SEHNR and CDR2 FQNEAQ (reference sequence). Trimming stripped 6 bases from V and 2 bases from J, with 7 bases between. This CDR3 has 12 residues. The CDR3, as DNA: TGTGCCAGCAGGGGGGCGAACTATGGCTACACCTTC. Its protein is CASRGANYGYTF.

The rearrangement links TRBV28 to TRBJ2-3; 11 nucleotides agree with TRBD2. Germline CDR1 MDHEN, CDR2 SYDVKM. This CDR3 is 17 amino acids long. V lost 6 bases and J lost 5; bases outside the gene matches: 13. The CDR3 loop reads CASSKTNLAGGGDTQYF. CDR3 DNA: TGTGCCAGCAGCAAGACGAATTTAGCGGGAGGGGGAGATACGCAGTATTTT.

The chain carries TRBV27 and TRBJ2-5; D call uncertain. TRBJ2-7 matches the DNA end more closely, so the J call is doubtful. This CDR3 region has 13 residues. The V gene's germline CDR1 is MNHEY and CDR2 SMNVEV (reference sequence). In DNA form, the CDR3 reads TGTGCCAGCTCCCTGTCCATGGGCTACGAGCAGTACTTC. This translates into CASSLSMGYEQYF.

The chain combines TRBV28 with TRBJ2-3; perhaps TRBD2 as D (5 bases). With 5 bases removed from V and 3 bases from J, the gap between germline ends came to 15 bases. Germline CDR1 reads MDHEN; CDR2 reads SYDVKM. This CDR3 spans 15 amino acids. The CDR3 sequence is CASSLVGDQTDTQYF. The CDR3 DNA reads TGTGCCAGCAGTCTCGTCGGGGATCAGACAGATACGCAGTATTTT.

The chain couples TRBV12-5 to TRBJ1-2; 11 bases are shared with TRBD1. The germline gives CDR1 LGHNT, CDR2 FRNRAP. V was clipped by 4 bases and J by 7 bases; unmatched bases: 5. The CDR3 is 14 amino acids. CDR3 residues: CASGWGQGVSGYTF. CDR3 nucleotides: TGTGCTAGTGGTTGGGGACAGGGGGTTTCTGGCTACACCTTC.

CDR3 sequence: CAISGSGYPSYEQYF. The CDR3 DNA follows: TGTGCCATCAGTGGATCAGGGTACCCGTCCTACGAGCAGTACTTC. The chain combines TRBV10-3 with TRBJ2-7, with TRBD1 as a possible D gene (5 bases). CDR3 size: 15 residues. With 4 bases removed from V and 1 base from J, the gap between germline ends came to 14 bases. Germline V gene data show CDR1 as ENHRY and CDR2 as SYGVKD.

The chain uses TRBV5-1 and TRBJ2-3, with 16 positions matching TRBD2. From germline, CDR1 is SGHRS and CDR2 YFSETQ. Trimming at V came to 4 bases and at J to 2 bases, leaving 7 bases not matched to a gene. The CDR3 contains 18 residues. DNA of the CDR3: TGCGCCAGCAGCACCGGGACTAGCGGGAGGGCGGCCACAGATACGCAGTATTTT. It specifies CASSTGTSGRAATDTQYF.

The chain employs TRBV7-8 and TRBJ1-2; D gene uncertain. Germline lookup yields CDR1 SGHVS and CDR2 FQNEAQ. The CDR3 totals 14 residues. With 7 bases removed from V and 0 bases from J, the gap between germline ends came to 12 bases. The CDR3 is CASTAGFSNYGYTF. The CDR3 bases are TGTGCCAGCACAGCGGGGTTCTCTAACTATGGCTACACCTTC.

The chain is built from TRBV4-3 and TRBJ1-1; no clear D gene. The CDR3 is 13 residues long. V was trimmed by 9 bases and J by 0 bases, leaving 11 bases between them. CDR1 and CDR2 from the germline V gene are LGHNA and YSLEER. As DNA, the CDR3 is TGCGCCAGTACAGTAAAGATGAACACTGAAGCTTTCTTT. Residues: CASTVKMNTEAFF.

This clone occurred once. The CDR3 DNA sequence: TGTGCCAGCAGTTTAGGACAGGGCAGGGCCAACGTCCTGACTTTC. It translates to CASSLGQGRANVLTF. The J gene is TRBJ2-6, the V gene TRBV28; 8 nucleotides align to TRBD1. This CDR3 has 15 residues. V lost 2 bases to trimming and J lost 5 bases; unmatched junction nucleotides: 2. Germline V gives CDR1 MDHEN, CDR2 SYDVKM.

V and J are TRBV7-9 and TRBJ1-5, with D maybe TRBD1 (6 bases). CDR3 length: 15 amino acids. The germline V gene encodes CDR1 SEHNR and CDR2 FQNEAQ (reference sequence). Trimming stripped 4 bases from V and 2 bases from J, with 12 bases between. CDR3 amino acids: CASSSSNRGNQPQHF. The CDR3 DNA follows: TGTGCCAGCAGCTCATCGAACAGGGGCAATCAGCCCCAGCATTTT. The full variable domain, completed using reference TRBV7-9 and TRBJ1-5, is DTGVSQNPRHKITKRGQNVTFRCDPISEHNRLYWYRQTLGQGPEFLTYFQNEAQLEKSRLLSDRFSAERPKGSFSTLEIQRTEQGDSAMYLCASSSSNRGNQPQHFGDGTRLSIL.

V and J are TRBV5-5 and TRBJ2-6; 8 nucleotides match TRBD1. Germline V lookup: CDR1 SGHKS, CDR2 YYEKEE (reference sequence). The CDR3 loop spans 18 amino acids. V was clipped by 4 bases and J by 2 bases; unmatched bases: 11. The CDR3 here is CASSPRDRTKAGANVLTF. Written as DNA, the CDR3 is TGTGCCAGCAGCCCCCGGGACAGGACGAAGGCTGGGGCCAACGTCCTGACTTTC.

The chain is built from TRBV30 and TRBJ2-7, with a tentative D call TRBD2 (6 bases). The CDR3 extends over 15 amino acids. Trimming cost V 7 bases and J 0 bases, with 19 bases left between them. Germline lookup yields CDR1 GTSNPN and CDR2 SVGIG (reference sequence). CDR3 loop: CALLRIAGPSYEQYF. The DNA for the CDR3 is TGTGCCTTACTGAGAATCGCGGGGCCCTCCTACGAGCAGTACTTC.

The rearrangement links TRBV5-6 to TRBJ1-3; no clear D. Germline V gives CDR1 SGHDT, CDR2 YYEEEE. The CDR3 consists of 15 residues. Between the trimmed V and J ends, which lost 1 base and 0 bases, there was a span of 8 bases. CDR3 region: CASSLSRRSGNTIYF. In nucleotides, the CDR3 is TGTGCCAGCAGCTTGAGCAGGCGCTCTGGAAACACCATATATTTT.

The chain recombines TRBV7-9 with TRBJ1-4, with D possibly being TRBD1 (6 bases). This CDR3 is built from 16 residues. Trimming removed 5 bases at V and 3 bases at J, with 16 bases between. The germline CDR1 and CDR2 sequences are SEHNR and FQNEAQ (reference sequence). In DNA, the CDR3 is TGTGCCAGCAGCCCTTCCGGGGGGGCATCTAATGAAAAACTGTTTTTT. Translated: CASSPSGGASNEKLFF.

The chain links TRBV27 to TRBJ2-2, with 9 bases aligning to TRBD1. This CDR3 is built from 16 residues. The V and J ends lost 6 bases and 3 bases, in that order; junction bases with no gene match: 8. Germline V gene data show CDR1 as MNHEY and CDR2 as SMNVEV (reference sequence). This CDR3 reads CASRPAGTGYTGELFF. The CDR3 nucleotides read TGTGCCAGCAGGCCCGCCGGGACAGGGTACACCGGGGAGCTGTTTTTT.

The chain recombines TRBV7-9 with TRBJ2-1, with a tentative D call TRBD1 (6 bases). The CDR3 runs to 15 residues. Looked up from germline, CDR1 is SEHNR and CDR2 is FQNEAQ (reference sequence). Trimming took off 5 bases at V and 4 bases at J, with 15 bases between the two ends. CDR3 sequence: CASSPVDSNYNEQFF. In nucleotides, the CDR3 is TGTGCCAGCAGCCCTGTGGACAGTAATTACAATGAGCAGTTCTTC. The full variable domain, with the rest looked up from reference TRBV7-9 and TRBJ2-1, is DTGVSQNPRHKITKRGQNVTFRCDPISEHNRLYWYRQTLGQGPEFLTYFQNEAQLEKSRLLSDRFSAERPKGSFSTLEIQRTEQGDSAMYLCASSPVDSNYNEQFFGPGTRLTVL.

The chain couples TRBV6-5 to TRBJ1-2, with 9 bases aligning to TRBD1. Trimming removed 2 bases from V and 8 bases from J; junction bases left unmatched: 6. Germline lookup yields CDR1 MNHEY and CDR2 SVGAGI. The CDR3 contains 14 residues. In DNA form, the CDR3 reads TGTGCCAGCAGTTACACGACAGGGGGGACCGGCTACACCTTC. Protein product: CASSYTTGGTGYTF.

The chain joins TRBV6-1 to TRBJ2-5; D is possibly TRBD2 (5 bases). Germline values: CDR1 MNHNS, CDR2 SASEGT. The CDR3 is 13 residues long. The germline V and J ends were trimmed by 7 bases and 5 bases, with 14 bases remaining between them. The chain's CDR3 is CASIRSPGETQYF. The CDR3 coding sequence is TGTGCCAGCATCCGATCCCCGGGGGAGACCCAGTACTTC.

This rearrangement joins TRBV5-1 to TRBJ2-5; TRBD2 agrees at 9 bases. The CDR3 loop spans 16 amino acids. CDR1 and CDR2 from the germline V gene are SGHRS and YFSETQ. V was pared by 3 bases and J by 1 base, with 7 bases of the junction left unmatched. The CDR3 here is CASSSRGGAIQETQYF. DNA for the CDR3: TGCGCCAGCAGCTCGCGGGGGGGGGCGATCCAAGAGACCCAGTACTTC.

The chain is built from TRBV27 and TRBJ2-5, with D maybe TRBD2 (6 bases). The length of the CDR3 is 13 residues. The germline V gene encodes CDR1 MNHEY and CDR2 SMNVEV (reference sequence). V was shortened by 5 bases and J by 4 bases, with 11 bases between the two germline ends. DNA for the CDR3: TGTGCCAGCAGTGTGACGGGAGCAGAGACCCAGTACTTC. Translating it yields CASSVTGAETQYF.

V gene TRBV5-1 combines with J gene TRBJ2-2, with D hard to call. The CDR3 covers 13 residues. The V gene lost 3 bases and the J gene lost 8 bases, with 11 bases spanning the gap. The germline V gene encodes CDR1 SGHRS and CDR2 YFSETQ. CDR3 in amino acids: CASSSATQGELFF. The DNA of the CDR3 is TGCGCCAGCAGCTCAGCCACACAGGGGGAGCTGTTTTTT.